This T cell receptor beta chain was identified in a study of blood T cells in healthy people across ages. It was with a sample-barcoded 5' primer and a J-beta primer mix that a second PCR of roughly 7 to 12 cycles was run. Using its own MiXCR run on the 5' RACE reads, TCRdb lists one record per CDR3 protein. The table includes over a million distinct CDR3 sequences, around 39% detected once. J gave up 0 bases and V 5 bases, and 12 bases lay outside the gene matches. This CDR3 spans 19 amino acids. The germline V gene has CDR1 SGHTA and CDR2 FQGNSA. Study results and limitations: Long-lived and aged donors differed, with more naive CD4+ cells and higher diversity in the long-lived. The study could not conclusively compare naive and antigen-experienced cells, given its unsorted PBMCs. Older individuals had lower TCR beta diversity per million T cells (the decline was roughly linear).

Comments on this clonotype: Its antigen is as yet unknown.

This TCR derives from a woman between 18 and 30 years old in good health. The sequenced sample consisted of blood. The rearrangement uses TRBV7-2 and TRBJ2-3, with 12 bases matching TRBD2. The CDR3 nucleotides read TGTGCCAGCAGCCCGCCGACTAGCGGGGGCCGAACTAGCACAGATACGCAGTATTTT. Protein sequence: CASSPPTSGGRTSTDTQYF. The full variable domain, rest sourced from reference TRBV7-2 and TRBJ2-3, is GAGVSQSPSNKVTEKGKDVELRCDPISGHTALYWYRQSLGQGLEFLIYFQGNSAPDKSGLPSDRFSAERTGGSVSTLTIQRTQQEDSAVYLCASSPPTSGGRTSTDTQYFGPGTRLTVL.